This T cell receptor (beta chain) was captured in a study of blood T cell repertoires in COVID-19. Seattle patients were enrolled during active infection and followed longitudinally. In the authors' methods: Nucleated cell counts were estimated from reference gene primer amplification. The method was immunoSEQ multiplex PCR; TCRdb's version includes in-frame clones alone and lacks a portion of them. V, J and clone size derive from that table, while D and trimming were established from the DNA sequence. The sample lists about 130,000 clones; approximately 85% were seen once. Germline values: CDR1 SGHRS, CDR2 YFSETQ. The CDR3 extends over 15 amino acids. The J segment lost 5 bases and the V segment lost 0 bases, leaving 4 bases of the junction unmatched. A word on this clone: The same CDR3 arises from other DNA sequences in this sample as well.

Sample: peripheral blood. This TCR came from an elderly woman with COVID-19, enrolled during active disease. This chain connects TRBV5-1 to TRBJ2-5; 10 bases fit TRBD2. CDR3 residues: CASSLASGSRETQYF. The DNA for the CDR3 is TGCGCCAGCAGCTTGGCTAGCGGGAGCCGGGAGACCCAGTACTTC.